This T cell receptor beta chain was identified during a study of shared clonotypes between healthy human individuals. Overall study findings and caveats: When naive CD4 clonotypes were compared across a few donors, about 4.8% were shared. Among donors, sharing of clonotypes was expected to be affected by sequencing depth.

Data came from immunoSEQ multiplex PCR; TCRdb stores just in-frame clones and leaves some out. The sample consists of under 2,500,000 clones, 95% of them appearing once. As for this clone: The antigen is unknown.

This CDR3 contains 11 residues. V shed 7 bases and J shed 4 bases, with 8 bases lying between them. Germline CDR1 is SNHLY and CDR2 is FYNNEI. Donors were healthy HIV-negative adults without recently reported acute infections or vaccinations. In the CD4+ fraction, cells were divided into CD45RA+ naive and CD45RA-negative memory subsets. This receptor was obtained from a man between 18 and 29 years old in good health. The chain uses TRBV2 and TRBJ2-7; D is ambiguous. Sequencing used naive CD4+ T cells sorted from blood. Specified subset: CD45RA+ positively selected. The CDR3 sequence: CASTRSYEQYF. CDR3 DNA: TGTGCCAGCACCCGAAGTTACGAGCAGTACTTC.